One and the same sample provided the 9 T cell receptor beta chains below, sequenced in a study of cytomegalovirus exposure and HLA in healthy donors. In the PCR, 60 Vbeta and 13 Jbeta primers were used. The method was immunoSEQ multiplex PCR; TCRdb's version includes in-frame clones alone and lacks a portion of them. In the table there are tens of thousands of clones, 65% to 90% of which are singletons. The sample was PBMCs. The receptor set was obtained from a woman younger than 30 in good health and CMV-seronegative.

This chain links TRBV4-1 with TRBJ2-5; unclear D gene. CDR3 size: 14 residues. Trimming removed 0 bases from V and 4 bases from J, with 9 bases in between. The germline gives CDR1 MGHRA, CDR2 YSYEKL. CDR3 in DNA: TGCGCCAGCAGCCAAGATAATAGCAGAGAGACCCAGTACTTC. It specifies CASSQDNSRETQYF.

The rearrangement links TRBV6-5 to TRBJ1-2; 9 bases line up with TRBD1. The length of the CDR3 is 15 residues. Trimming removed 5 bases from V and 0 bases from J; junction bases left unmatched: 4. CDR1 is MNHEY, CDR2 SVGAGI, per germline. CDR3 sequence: CASSRGDRANYGYTF. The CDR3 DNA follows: TGTGCCAGCAGTAGGGGGGACAGGGCTAACTATGGCTACACCTTC.

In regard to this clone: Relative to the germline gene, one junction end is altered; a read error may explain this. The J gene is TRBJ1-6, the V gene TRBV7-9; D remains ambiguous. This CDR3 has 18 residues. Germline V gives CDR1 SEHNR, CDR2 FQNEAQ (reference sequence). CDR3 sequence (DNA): TGTTCCAGCAGCTTGTACGGAGGGTATTCCTCCTATAATTCACCCCTCCACTTT. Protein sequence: CSSSLYGGYSSYNSPLHF.

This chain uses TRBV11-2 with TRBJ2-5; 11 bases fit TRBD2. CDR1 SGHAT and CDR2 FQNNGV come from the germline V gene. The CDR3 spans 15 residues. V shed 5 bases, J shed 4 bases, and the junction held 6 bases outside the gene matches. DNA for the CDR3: TGTGCCAGCAGCCCCCGGACTAGCGGGCTAGAGACCCAGTACTTC. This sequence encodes CASSPRTSGLETQYF. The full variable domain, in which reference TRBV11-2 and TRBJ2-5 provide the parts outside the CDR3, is EAGVAQSPRYKIIEKRQSVAFWCNPISGHATLYWYQQILGQGPKLLIQFQNNGVVDDSQLPKDRFSAERLKGVDSTLKIQPAKLEDSAVYLCASSPRTSGLETQYFGPGTRLLVL.

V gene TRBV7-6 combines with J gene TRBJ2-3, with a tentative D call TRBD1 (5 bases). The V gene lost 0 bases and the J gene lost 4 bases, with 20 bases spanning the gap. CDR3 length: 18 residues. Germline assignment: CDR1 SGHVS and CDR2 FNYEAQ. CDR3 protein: CASSLAQATPRGADTQYF. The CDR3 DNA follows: TGTGCCAGCAGCTTAGCCCAGGCTACGCCAAGGGGCGCAGATACGCAGTATTTT.

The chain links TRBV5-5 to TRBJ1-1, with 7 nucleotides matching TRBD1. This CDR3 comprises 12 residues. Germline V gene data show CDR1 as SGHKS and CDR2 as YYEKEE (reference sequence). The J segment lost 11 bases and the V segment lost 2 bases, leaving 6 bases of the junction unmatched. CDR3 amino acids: CASSFGQDLAFF. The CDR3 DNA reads TGTGCCAGCAGCTTCGGACAGGATCTTGCTTTCTTT. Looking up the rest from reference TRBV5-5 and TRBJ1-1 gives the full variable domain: DAGVTQSPTHLIKTRGQQVTLRCSPISGHKSVSWYQQVLGQGPQFIFQYYEKEERGRGNFPDRFSARQFPNYSSELNVNALLLGDSALYLCASSFGQDLAFFGQGTRLTVV.

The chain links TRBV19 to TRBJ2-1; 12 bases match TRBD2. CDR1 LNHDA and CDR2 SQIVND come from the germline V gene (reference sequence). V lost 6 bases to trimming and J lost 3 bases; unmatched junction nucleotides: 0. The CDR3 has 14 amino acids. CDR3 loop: CASRTSGSYNEQFF. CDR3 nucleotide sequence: TGTGCCAGTAGGACTAGCGGGAGCTACAATGAGCAGTTCTTC. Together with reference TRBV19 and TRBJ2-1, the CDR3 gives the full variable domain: DGGITQSPKYLFRKEGQNVTLSCEQNLNHDAMYWYRQDPGQGLRLIYYSQIVNDFQKGDIAEGYSVSREKKESFPLTVTSAQKNPTAFYLCASRTSGSYNEQFFGPGTRLTVL.

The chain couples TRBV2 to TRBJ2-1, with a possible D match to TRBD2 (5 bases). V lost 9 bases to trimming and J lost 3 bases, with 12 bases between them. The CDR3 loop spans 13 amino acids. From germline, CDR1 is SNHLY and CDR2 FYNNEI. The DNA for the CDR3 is TGTGCCAGTAGCGTGGCCGACTACAATGAGCAGTTCTTC. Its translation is CASSVADYNEQFF.

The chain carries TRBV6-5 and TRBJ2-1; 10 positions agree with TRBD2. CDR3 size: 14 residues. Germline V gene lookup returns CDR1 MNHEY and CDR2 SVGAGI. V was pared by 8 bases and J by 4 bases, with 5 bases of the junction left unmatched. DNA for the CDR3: TGTGCCAGCGAGTCTAGCGGGAGATACAATGAGCAGTTCTTC. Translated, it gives CASESSGRYNEQFF.